Presented here are 2 T cell receptor beta chains from one specimen sequenced in a study of control samples from healthy donors and cancer patients. Using immunoSEQ multiplex PCR, the repertoire was profiled, and TCRdb retains in-frame clones only, with some absent. The data contain 120,000 or so clones, around 87% of them singletons. Sequenced: blood. The receptors shown here come from a young man in good health.

Only one count was recorded for this clone. The rearrangement links TRBV29-1 to TRBJ1-1, with D hard to call. CDR1 is SQVTM, CDR2 ANQGSEA, per germline. The V and J ends lost 5 bases and 4 bases respectively, with 14 bases between them. The CDR3 is made up of 13 amino acids. As DNA, the CDR3 is TGCAGCGTTCAACCCCGACAACGCACTGAAGCTTTCTTT. This codes for CSVQPRQRTEAFF. The variable domain in full, with the rest retrieved from reference TRBV29-1 and TRBJ1-1, is SAVISQKPSRDICQRGTSLTIQCQVDSQVTMMFWYRQQPGQSLTLIATANQGSEATYESGFVIDKFPISRPNLTFSTLTVSNMSPEDSSIYLCSVQPRQRTEAFFGQGTRLTVV.

This clone was detected only once. The rearrangement links TRBV11-3 to TRBJ2-5; D ambiguous. With 0 bases removed from V and 5 bases from J, the gap between germline ends came to 4 bases. Germline V gene lookup returns CDR1 SGHNT and CDR2 YENEEA. This CDR3 spans 12 amino acids. The CDR3 here is CASSLDSETQYF. CDR3 DNA: TGTGCCAGCAGCTTAGATAGCGAGACCCAGTACTTC.